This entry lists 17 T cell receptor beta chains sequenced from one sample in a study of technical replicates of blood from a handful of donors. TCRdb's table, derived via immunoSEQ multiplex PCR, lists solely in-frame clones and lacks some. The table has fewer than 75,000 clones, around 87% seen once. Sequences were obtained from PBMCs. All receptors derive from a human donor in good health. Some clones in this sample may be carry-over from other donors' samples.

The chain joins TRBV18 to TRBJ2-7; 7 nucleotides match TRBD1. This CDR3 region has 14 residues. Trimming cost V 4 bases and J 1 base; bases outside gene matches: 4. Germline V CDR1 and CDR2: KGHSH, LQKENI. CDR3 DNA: TGTGCCAGCTCACTAGGGGGCGCGTCCTACGAGCAGTACTTC. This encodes CASSLGGASYEQYF. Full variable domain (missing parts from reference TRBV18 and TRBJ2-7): NAGVMQNPRHLVRRRGQEARLRCSPMKGHSHVYWYRQLPEEGLKFMVYLQKENIIDESGMPKERFSAEFPKEGPSILRIQQVVRGDSAAYFCASSLGGASYEQYFGPGTRLTVT.

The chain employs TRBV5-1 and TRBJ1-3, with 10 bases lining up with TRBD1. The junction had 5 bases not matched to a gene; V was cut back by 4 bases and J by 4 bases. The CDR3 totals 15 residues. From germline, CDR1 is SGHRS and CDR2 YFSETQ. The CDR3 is CASSPSGQGGNTIYF. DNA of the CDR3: TGCGCCAGCAGCCCGTCGGGACAGGGGGGAAACACCATATATTTT. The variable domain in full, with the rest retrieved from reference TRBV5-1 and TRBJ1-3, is KAGVTQTPRYLIKTRGQQVTLSCSPISGHRSVSWYQQTPGQGLQFLFEYFSETQRNKGNFPGRFSGRQFSNSRSEMNVSTLELGDSALYLCASSPSGQGGNTIYFGEGSWLTVV.

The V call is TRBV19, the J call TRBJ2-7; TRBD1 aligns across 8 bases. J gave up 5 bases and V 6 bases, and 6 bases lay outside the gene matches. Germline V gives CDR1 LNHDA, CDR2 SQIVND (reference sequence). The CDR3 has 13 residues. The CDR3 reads CASSDRGDNEQYF. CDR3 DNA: TGTGCCAGTAGCGACAGGGGTGATAACGAGCAGTACTTC.

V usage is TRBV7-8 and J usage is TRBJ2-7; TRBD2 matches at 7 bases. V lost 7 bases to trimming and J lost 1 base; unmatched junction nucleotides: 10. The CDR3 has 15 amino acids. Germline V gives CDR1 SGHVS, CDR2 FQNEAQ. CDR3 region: CASTRGEGLSYEQYF. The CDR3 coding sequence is TGTGCCAGCACCAGAGGGGAGGGCCTTTCCTACGAGCAGTACTTC. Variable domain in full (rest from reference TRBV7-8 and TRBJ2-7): GAGVSQSPRYKVAKRGQDVALRCDPISGHVSLFWYQQALGQGPEFLTYFQNEAQLDKSGLPSDRFFAERPEGSVSTLKIQRTQQEDSAVYLCASTRGEGLSYEQYFGPGTRLTVT.

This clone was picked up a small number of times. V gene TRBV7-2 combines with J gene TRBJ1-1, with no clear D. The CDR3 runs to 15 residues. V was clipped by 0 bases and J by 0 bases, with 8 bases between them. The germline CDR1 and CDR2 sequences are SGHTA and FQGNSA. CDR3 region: CASSLADTMNTEAFF. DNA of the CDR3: TGTGCCAGCAGCTTAGCCGACACCATGAACACTGAAGCTTTCTTT.

The chain's CDR3 is CASGLVQTEAFF. The CDR3 DNA is TGTGCTAGTGGTTTGGTCCAGACTGAAGCTTTCTTT. The J gene is TRBJ1-1, the V gene TRBV12-5; D unclear. The CDR3 sequence is 12 residues long. Per the germline V gene, CDR1 is LGHNT and CDR2 is FRNRAP. V dropped 0 bases and J dropped 5 bases, with 4 bases sitting between them. The whole variable domain, remainder taken from reference TRBV12-5 and TRBJ1-1, is DARVTQTPRHKVTEMGQEVTMRCQPILGHNTVFWYRQTMMQGLELLAYFRNRAPLDDSGMPKDRFSAEMPDATLATLKIQPSEPRDSAVYFCASGLVQTEAFFGQGTRLTVV.

The DNA for the CDR3 is TGTGCCAGACAGGACAAGGGAGGGAACTATGGCTACACCTTC. Encoded protein: CARQDKGGNYGYTF. The J gene is TRBJ1-2, the V gene TRBV5-8, with D possibly matching TRBD1 (5 bases). Germline V CDR1 and CDR2: SGHTS, YDEGEE. Trimming left V 8 bases short and J 2 bases short, with 16 bases between. The CDR3 spans 14 residues.

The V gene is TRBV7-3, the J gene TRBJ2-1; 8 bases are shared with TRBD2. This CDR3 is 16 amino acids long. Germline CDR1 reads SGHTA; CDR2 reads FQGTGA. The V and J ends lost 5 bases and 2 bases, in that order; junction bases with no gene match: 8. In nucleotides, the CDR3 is TGTGCCAGCAGCCCCCAGGGGACTAGGGCCTACAATGAGCAGTTCTTC. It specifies CASSPQGTRAYNEQFF.

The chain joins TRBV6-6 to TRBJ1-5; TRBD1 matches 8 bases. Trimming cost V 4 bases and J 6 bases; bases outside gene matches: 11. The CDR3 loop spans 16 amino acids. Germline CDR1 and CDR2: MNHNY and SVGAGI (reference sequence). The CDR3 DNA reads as TGTGCCAGCAGTTCCGTAGACAGGGGAATTCTTCAGCCCCAGCATTTT. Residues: CASSSVDRGILQPQHF.

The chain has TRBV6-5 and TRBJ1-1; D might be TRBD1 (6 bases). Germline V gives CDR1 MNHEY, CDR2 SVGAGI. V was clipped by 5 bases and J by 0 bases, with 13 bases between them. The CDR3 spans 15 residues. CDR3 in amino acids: CASSHYGQMNTEAFF. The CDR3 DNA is TGTGCCAGCAGTCACTATGGACAGATGAACACTGAAGCTTTCTTT.

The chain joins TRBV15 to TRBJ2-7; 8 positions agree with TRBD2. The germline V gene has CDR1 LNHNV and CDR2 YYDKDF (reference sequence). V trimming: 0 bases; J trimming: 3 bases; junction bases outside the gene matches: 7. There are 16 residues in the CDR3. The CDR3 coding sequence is TGTGCCACCAGCAGAGAAGCCGGGACTAGAGGCTACGAGCAGTACTTC. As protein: CATSREAGTRGYEQYF.

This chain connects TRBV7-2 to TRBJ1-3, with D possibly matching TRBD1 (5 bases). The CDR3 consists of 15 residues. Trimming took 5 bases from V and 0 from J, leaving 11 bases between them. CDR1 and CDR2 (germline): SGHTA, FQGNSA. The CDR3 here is CASSLDSLSGNTIYF. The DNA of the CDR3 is TGTGCCAGCAGCCTCGACAGCCTCTCTGGAAACACCATATATTTT.

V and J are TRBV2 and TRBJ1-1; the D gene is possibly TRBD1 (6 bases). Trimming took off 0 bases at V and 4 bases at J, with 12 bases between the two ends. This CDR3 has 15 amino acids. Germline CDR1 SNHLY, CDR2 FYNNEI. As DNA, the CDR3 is TGTGCCAGCAGTGAAGCGCTACAGGGAAGCACTGAAGCTTTCTTT. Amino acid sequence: CASSEALQGSTEAFF.

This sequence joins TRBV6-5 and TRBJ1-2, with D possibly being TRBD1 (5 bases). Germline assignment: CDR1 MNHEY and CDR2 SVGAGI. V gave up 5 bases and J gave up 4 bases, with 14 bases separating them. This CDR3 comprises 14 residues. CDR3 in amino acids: CASSKTDTGYGYTF. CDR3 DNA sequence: TGTGCCAGCAGTAAAACCGATACAGGCTATGGCTACACCTTC.

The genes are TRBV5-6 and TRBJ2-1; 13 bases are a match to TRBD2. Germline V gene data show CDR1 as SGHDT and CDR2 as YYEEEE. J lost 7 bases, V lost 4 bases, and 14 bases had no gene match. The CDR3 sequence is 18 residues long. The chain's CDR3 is CASSLPSTSGGAGNEQFF. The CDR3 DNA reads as TGTGCCAGCAGCCTTCCATCCACTAGCGGGGGGGCCGGGAATGAGCAGTTCTTC.

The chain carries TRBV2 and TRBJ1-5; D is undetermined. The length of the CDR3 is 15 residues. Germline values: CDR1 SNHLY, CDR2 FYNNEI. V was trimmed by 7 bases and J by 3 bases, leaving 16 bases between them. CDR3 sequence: CASNLFRGDNQPQHF. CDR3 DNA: TGTGCCAGCAACTTGTTTCGGGGAGACAATCAGCCCCAGCATTTT.

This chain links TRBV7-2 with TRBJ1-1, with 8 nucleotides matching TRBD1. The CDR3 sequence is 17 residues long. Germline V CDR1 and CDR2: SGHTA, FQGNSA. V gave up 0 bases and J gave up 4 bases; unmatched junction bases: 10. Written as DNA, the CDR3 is TGTGCCAGCAGCTTAGCCCCCGGACAGGGAGCCGGCACTGAAGCTTTCTTT. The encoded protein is CASSLAPGQGAGTEAFF.